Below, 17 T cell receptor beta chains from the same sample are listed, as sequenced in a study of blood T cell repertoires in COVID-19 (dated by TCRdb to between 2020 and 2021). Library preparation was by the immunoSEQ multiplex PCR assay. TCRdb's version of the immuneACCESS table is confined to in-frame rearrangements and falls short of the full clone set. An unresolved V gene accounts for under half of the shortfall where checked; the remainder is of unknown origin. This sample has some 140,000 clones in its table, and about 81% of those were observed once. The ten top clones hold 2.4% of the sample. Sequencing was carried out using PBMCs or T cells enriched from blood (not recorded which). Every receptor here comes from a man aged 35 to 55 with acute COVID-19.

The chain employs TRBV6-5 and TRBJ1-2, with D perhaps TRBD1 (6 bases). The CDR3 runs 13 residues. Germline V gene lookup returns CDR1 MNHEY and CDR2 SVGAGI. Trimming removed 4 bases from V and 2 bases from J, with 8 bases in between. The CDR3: CASSWTENYGYTF. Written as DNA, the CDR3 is TGTGCCAGCAGTTGGACAGAAAACTATGGCTACACCTTC.

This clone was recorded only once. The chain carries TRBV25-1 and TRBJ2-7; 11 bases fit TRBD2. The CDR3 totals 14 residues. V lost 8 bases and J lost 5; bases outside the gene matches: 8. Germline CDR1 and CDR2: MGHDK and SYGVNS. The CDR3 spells CASGELAGVDEQYF. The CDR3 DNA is TGTGCCAGCGGGGAACTAGCGGGAGTGGACGAGCAGTACTTC.

This CDR3 is CASSPTWGEETQYF. The DNA of the CDR3 is TGTGCCAGCAGCCCCACCTGGGGGGAGGAGACCCAGTACTTC. V and J are TRBV3-1 (or the pseudogene TRBV3-2) and TRBJ2-5, with TRBD2 as a possible D gene (6 bases). V lost 4 bases and J lost 5, with 14 bases in between. The CDR3 is made up of 14 amino acids. Germline V lookup: CDR1 LGHDT, CDR2 YNNKEL (reference sequence).

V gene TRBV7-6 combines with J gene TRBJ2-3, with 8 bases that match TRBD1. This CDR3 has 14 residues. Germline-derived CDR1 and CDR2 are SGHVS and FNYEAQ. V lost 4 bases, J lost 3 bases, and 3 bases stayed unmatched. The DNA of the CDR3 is TGTGCCAGCAGCTCCGGACAGGGTACAGATACGCAGTATTTT. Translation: CASSSGQGTDTQYF.

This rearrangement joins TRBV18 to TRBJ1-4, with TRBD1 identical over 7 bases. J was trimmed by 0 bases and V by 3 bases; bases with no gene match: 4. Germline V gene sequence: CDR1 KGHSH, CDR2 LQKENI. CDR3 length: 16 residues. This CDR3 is CASSPGTDATNEKLFF. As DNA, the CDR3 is TGTGCCAGCTCACCTGGGACAGATGCAACTAATGAAAAACTGTTTTTT.

DNA of the CDR3: TGTGCCAGCAGCCGGACTAGCGGTAGCTCCTACAATGAGCAGTTCTTC. Its translation: CASSRTSGSSYNEQFF. The rearrangement joins TRBV7-6 to TRBJ2-1; 10 bases map to TRBD2. Germline V gives CDR1 SGHVS, CDR2 FNYEAQ. The ends lost 5 bases at V and 0 bases at J; junction bases unmatched: 4. The CDR3 spans 16 residues. The entire variable domain, with the rest obtained from reference TRBV7-6 and TRBJ2-1, is as follows: GAGVSQSPRYKVTKRGQDVALRCDPISGHVSLYWYRQALGQGPEFLTYFNYEAQQDKSGLPNDRFSAERPEGSISTLTIQRTEQRDSAMYRCASSRTSGSSYNEQFFGPGTRLTVL.

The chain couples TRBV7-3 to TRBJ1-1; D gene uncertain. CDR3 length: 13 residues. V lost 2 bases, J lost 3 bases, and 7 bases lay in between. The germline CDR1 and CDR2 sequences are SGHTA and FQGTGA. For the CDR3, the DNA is TGTGCCAGCAGCTTAGGAGTTTACACTGAAGCTTTCTTT. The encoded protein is CASSLGVYTEAFF.

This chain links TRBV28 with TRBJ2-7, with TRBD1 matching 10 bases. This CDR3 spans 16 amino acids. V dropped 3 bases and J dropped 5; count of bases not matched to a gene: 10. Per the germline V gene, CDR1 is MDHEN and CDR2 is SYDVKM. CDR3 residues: CASSFPVTGGPDEQYF. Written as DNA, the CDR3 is TGTGCCAGCAGTTTCCCCGTGACAGGGGGCCCAGACGAGCAGTACTTC.

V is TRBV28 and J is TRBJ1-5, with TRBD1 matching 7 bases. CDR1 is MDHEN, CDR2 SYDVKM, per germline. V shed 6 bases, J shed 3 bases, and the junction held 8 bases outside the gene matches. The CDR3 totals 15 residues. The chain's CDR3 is CASSIPGGYNQPQHF. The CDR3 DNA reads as TGTGCCAGCAGCATCCCAGGGGGGTACAATCAGCCCCAGCATTTT.

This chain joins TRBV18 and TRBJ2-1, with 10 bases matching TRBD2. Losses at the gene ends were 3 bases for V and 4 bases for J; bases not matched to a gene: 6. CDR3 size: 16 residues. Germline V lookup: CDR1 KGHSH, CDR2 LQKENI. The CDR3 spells CASSPYTSGEYNEQFF. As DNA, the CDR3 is TGTGCCAGCTCACCCTACACTAGCGGGGAGTACAATGAGCAGTTCTTC.

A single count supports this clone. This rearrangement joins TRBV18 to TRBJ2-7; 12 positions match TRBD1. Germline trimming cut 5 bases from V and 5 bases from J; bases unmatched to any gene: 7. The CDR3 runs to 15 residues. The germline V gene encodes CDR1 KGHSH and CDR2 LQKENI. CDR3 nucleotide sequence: TGTGCCAGCTCAAGAGCCGGGACAGGGGGCAACGAGCAGTACTTC. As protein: CASSRAGTGGNEQYF.

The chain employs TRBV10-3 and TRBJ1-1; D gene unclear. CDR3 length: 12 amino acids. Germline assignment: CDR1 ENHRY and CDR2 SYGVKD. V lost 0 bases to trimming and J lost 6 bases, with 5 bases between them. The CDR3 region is CAISESGAEAFF. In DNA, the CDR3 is TGTGCCATCAGTGAGTCAGGAGCTGAAGCTTTCTTT.

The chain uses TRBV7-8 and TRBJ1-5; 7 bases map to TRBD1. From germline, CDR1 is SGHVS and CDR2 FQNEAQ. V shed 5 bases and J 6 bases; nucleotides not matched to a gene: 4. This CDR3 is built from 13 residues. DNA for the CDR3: TGTGCCAGCAGCCCAACAGGGGCTCAGCCCCAGCATTTT. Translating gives CASSPTGAQPQHF.

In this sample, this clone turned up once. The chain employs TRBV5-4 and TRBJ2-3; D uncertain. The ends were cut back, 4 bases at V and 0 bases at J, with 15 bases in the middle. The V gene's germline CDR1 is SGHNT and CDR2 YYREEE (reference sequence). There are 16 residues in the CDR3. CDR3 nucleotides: TGTGCCAGCAGCCCCAGCGCCCGGTCTAGCACAGATACGCAGTATTTT. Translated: CASSPSARSSTDTQYF.

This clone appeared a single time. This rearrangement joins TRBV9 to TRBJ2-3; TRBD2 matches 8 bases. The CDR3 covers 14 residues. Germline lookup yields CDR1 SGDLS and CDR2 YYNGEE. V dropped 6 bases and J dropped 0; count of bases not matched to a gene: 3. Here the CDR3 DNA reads TGTGCCAGCAACGGGGGGGCTAGCACAGATACGCAGTATTTT. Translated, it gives CASNGGASTDTQYF.

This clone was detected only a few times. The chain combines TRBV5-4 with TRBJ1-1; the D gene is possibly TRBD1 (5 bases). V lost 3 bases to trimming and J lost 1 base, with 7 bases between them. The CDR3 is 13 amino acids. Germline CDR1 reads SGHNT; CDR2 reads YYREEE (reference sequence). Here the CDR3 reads CASSSQGNTEAFF. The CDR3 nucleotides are TGTGCCAGCAGCTCCCAGGGGAACACTGAAGCTTTCTTT.

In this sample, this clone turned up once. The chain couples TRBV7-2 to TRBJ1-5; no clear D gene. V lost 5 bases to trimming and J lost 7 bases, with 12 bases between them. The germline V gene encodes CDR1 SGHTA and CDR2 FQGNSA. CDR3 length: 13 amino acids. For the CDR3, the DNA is TGTGCCAGCAGCCCGGAGGGCCAACAGCCCCAGCATTTT. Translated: CASSPEGQQPQHF.